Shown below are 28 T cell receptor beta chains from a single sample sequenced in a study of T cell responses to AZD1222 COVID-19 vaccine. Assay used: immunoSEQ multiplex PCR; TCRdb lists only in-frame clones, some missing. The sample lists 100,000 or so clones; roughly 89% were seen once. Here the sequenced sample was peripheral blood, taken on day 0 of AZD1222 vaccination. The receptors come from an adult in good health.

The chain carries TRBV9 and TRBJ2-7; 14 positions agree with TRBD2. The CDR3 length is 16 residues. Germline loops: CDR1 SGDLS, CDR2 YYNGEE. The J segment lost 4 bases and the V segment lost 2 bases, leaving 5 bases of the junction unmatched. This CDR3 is CASSVGTSGSDYEQYF. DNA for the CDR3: TGTGCCAGCAGCGTTGGGACTAGCGGGAGCGATTACGAGCAGTACTTC.

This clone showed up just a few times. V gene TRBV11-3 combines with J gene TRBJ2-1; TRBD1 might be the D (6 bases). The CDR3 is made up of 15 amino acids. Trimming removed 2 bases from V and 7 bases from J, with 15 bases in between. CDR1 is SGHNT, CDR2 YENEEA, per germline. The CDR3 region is CASSLRLDSRNEQFF. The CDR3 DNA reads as TGTGCCAGCAGCTTACGTCTGGACAGTAGGAATGAGCAGTTCTTC.

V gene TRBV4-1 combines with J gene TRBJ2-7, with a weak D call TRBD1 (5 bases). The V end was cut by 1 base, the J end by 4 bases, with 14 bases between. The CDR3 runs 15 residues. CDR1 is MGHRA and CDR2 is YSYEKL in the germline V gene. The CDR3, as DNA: TGCGCCAGCAGCCAAGTTGGGGCCCCGAGGTACGAGCAGTACTTC. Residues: CASSQVGAPRYEQYF.

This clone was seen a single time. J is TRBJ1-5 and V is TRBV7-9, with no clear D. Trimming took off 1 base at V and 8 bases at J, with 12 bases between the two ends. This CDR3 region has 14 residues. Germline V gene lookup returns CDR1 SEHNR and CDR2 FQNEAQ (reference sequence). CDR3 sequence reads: CASSLGAAREPQHF. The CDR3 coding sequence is TGTGCCAGCAGCTTAGGCGCGGCTCGGGAGCCCCAGCATTTT.

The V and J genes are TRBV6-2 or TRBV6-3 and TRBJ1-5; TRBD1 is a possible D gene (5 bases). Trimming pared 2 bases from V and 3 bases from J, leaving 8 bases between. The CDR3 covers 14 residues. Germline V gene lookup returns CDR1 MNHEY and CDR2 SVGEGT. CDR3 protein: CASSYPGINQPQHF. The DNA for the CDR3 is TGTGCCAGCAGTTACCCAGGGATCAATCAGCCCCAGCATTTT.

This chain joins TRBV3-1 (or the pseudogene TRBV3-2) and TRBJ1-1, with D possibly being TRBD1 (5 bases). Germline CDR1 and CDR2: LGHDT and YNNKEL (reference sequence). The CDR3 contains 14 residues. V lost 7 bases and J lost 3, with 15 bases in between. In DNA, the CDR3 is TGTGCCAGCAACTTTGGGGGGTGGGACACTGAAGCTTTCTTT. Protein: CASNFGGWDTEAFF.

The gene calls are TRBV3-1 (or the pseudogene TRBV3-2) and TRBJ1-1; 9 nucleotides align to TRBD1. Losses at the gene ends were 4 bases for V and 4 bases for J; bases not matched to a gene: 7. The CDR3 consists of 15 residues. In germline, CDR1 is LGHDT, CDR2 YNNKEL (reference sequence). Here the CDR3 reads CASSPMTGGATEAFF. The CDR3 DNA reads TGTGCCAGCAGCCCTATGACAGGGGGGGCCACTGAAGCTTTCTTT.

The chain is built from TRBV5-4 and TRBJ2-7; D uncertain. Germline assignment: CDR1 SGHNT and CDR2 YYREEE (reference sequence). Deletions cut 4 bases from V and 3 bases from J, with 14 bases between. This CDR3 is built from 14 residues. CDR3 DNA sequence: TGTGCCAGCAGCAGCTCCTCTGTCCTCTACGAGCAGTACTTC. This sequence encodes CASSSSSVLYEQYF.

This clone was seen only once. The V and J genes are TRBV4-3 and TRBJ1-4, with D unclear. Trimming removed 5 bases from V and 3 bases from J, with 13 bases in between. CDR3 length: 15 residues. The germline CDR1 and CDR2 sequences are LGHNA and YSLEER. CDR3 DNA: TGCGCCAGCAGCAGCTCGACGTTTTCTAATGAAAAACTGTTTTTT. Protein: CASSSSTFSNEKLFF.

The CDR3 sequence is CASSLVSREQFF. The CDR3 coding sequence is TGTGCCAGCAGCTTAGTATCCCGCGAGCAGTTCTTC. The chain couples TRBV11-2 to TRBJ2-1; D not resolved. CDR3 length: 12 amino acids. The V gene lost 1 base and the J gene lost 10 bases, with 8 bases spanning the gap. The germline V gene encodes CDR1 SGHAT and CDR2 FQNNGV.

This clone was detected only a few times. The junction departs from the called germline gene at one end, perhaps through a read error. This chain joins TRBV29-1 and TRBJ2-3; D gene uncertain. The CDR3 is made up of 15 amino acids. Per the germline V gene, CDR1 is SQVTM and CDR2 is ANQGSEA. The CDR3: CSVEGVGFTTDTQYF. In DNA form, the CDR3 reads TGCAGCGTGGAAGGTGTGGGGTTCACCACAGATACGCAGTATTTT.

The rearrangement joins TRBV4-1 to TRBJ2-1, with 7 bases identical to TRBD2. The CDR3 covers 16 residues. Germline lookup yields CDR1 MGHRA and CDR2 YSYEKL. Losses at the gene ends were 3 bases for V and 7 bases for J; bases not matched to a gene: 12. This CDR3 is CASSQSGLDLRNEQFF. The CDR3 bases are TGCGCCAGCAGCCAGTCAGGACTAGACCTAAGGAATGAGCAGTTCTTC.

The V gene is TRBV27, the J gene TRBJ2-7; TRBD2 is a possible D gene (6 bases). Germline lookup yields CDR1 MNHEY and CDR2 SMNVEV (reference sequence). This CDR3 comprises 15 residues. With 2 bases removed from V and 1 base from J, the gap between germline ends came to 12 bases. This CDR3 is CASSLGGTQSYEQYF. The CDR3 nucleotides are TGTGCCAGCAGTTTAGGGGGGACCCAATCCTACGAGCAGTACTTC.

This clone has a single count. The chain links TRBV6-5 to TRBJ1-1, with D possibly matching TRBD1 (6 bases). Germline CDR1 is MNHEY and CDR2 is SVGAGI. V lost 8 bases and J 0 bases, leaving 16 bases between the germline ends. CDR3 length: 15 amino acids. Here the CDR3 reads CASGQSGALNTEAFF. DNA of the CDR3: TGTGCCAGCGGACAGTCAGGGGCCTTGAACACTGAAGCTTTCTTT.

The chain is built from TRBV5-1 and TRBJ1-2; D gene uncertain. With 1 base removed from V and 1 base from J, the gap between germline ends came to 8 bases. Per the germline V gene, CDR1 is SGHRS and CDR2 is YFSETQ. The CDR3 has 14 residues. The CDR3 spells CASSLTYGNYGYTF. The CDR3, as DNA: TGCGCCAGCAGCTTGACATACGGTAACTATGGCTACACCTTC.

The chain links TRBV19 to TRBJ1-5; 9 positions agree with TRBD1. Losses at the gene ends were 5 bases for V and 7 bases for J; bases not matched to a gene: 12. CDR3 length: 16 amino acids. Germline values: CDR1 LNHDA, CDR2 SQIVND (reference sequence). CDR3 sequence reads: CASSDDLGQGGQPQHF. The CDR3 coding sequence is TGTGCCAGTAGTGACGACTTGGGACAGGGTGGACAGCCCCAGCATTTT.

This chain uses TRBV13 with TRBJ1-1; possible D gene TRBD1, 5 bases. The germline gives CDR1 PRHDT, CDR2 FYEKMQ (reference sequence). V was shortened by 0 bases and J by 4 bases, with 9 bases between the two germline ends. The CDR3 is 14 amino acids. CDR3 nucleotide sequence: TGTGCCAGCAGCTTAGGGGGGCAGGGCACTGAAGCTTTCTTT. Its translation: CASSLGGQGTEAFF.

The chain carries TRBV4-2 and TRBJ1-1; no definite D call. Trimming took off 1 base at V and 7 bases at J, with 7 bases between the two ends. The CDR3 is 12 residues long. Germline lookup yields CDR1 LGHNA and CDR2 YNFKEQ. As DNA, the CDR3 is TGTGCCAGCAGCCAAGTCGGGTATGAAGCTTTCTTT. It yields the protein CASSQVGYEAFF.

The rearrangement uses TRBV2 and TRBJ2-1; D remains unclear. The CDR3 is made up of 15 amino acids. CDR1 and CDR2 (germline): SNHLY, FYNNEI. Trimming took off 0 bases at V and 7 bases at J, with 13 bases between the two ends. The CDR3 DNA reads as TGTGCCAGCAGTGAAGCGCATGTTACGCGGAATGAGCAGTTCTTC. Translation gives CASSEAHVTRNEQFF.

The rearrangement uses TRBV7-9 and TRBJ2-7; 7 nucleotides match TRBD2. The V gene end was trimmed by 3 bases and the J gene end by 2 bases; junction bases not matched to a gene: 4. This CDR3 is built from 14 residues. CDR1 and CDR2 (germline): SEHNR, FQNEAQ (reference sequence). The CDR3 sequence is CASSFTLAAYEQYF. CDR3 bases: TGTGCCAGCAGCTTTACGCTAGCGGCCTACGAGCAGTACTTC.

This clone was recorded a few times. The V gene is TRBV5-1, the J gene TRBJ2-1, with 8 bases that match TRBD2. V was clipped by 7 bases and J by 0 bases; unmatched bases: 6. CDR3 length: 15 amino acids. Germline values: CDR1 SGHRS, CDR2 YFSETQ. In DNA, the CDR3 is TGCGCCAGCGGTCCGGGAGGGACCTCCTACAATGAGCAGTTCTTC. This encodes CASGPGGTSYNEQFF.

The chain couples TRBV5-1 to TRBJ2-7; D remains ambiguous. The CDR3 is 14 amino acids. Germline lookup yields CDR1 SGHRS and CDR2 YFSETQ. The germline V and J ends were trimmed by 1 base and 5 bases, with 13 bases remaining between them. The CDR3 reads CASSLSLTGNEQYF. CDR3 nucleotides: TGCGCCAGCAGCTTGAGCCTTACCGGAAACGAGCAGTACTTC.

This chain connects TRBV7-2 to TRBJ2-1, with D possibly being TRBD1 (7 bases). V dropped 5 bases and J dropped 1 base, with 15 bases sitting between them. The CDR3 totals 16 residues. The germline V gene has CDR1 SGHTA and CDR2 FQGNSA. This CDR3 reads CASSKEGAWSYNEQFF. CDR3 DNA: TGTGCCAGCAGCAAGGAGGGGGCTTGGTCCTACAATGAGCAGTTCTTC. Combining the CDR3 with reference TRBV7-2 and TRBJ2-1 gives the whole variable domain GAGVSQSPSNKVTEKGKDVELRCDPISGHTALYWYRQSLGQGLEFLIYFQGNSAPDKSGLPSDRFSAERTGGSVSTLTIQRTQQEDSAVYLCASSKEGAWSYNEQFFGPGTRLTVL.

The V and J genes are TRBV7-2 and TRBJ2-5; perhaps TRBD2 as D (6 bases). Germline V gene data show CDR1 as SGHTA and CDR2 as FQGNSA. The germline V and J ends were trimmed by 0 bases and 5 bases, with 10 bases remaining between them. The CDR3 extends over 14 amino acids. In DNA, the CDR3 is TGTGCCAGCAGCTTAGCTAGCGGTTGGGAGACCCAGTACTTC. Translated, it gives CASSLASGWETQYF.

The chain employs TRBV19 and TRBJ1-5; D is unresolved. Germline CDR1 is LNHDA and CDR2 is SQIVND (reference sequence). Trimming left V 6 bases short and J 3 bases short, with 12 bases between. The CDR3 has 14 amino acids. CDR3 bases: TGTGCCAGTAGCAACCTCCCCCCCAATCAGCCCCAGCATTTT. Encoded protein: CASSNLPPNQPQHF.

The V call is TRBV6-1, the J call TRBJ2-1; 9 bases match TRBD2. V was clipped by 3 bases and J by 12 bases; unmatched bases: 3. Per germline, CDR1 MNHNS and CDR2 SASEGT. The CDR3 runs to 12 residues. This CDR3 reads CASSDEAGGQFF. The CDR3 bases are TGTGCCAGCAGTGATGAAGCGGGGGGGCAGTTCTTC.

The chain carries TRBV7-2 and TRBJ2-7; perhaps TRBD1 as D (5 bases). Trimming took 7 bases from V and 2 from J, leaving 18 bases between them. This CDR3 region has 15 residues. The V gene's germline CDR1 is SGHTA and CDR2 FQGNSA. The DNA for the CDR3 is TGTGCCAGCAACTCCACAACAGGTTACCCCTACGAGCAGTACTTC. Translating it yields CASNSTTGYPYEQYF.

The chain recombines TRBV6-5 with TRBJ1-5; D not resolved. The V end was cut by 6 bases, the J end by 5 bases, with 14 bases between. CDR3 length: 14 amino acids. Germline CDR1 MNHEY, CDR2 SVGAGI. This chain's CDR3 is CASSPGRVDQPQHF. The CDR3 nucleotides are TGTGCCAGCAGCCCCGGGAGGGTGGATCAGCCCCAGCATTTT.